This T cell receptor (beta chain) was captured in a study of T cell responses to AZD1222 COVID-19 vaccine. Study-level information: Pooled together were second doses at about 4 or about 12 weeks. Study results and limitations: All repertoire sampling was performed exclusively after the peak T cell response. Donors in the cohort were predominantly white British and more often female, and clonal diversity was possibly underestimated.

CDR3 length equals 15 residues. The V segment lost 6 bases and the J segment 4 bases; nucleotides outside the gene matches: 9. Per the germline V gene, CDR1 is MNHEY and CDR2 is SVGAGI. Only in-frame clones appear in the TCRdb table, and some are missing; sequencing was by immunoSEQ multiplex PCR. The table includes under 130,000 clones, about 94% detected once. Worth noting for this clone: What it recognizes is unknown.

This sequence originates from an adult in good health. Sequencing was performed on peripheral blood, taken on day 0 of AZD1222 vaccination. The chain joins TRBV6-5 to TRBJ1-1, with 9 bases fitting TRBD1. The CDR3 region has the DNA TGTGCCAGCAGCCAAGACAGGGGGGGGATCACTGAAGCTTTCTTT. Amino acids: CASSQDRGGITEAFF.